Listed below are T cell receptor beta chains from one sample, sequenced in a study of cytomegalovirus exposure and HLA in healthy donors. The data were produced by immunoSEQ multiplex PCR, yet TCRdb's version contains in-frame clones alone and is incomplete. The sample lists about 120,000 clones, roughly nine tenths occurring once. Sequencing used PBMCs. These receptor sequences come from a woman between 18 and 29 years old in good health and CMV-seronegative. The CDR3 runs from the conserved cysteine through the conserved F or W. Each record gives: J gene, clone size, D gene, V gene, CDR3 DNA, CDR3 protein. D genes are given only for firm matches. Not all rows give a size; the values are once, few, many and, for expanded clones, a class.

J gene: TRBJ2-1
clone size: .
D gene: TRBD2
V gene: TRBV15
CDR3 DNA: TGTGCCACCAGGCCCCTAGCGGGAGCCTACAATGAGCAGTTCTTC
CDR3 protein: CATRPLAGAYNEQFF

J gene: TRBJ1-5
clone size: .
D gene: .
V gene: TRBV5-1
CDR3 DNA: TGCGCCAGCAGCCTGGACAGCTCGAGCAATCAGCCCCAGCATTTT
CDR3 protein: CASSLDSSSNQPQHF

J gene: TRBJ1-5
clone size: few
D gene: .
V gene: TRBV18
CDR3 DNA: TGTGCCAGCTCACCGGCGGGTGCGATCCAGCCCCAGCATTTT
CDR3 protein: CASSPAGAIQPQHF

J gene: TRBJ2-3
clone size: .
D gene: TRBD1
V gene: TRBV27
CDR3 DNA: TGTGCCAGCAGTCCACCCGGGACAGGTGTACCAGATACGCAGTATTTT
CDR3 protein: CASSPPGTGVPDTQYF

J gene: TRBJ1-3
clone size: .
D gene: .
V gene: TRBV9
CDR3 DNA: TGTGCCAGCAGCGGACAGATCAAGGGGTACGGAAACACCATATATTTT
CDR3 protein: CASSGQIKGYGNTIYF

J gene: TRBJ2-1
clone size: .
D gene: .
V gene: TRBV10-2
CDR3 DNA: TGCGCCAGCAGTGACCGACACTCCTACAATGAGCAGTTCTTC
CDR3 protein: CASSDRHSYNEQFF

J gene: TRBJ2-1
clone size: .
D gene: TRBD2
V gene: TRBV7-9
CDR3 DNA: TGTGCCAGCAGTCAGCGGGAGATGGGTGAGCAGTTCTTC
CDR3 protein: CASSQREMGEQFF

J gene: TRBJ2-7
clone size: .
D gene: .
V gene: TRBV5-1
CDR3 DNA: TGCGCCAGCAGCGGTGACACAACGTTCTCCTACGAGCAGTACTTC
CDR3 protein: CASSGDTTFSYEQYF

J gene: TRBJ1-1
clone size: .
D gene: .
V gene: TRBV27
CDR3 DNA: TGTGCCAGCAGCGCAAAGACAGGCTCCCTGAACACTGAAGCTTTCTTT
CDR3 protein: CASSAKTGSLNTEAFF

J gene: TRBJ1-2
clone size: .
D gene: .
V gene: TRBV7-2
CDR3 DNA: TGTGCCAGCAGCCCAGCCCCAGGAGGAGCTAACTATGGCTACACCTTC
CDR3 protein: CASSPAPGGANYGYTF

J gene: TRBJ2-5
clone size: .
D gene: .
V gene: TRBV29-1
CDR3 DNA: TGCAGCGACCGAACCGGTCCTGAGACCCAGTACTTC
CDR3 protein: CSDRTGPETQYF

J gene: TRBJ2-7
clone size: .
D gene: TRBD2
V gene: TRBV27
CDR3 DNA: TGTGCCAGCAGTTCGTCCTCCGAGAGCGGGATGCCCTACGAGCAGTACTTC
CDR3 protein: CASSSSSESGMPYEQYF

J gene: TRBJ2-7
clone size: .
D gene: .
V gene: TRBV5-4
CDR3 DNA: TGTGCCAGCAGCTCCTCAGGCAGCTCCTACGAGCAGTACTTC
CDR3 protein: CASSSSGSSYEQYF

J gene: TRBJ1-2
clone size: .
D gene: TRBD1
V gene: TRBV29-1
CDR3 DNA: TGCAGCGGGATACAGGGGGATGGGTATGGCTACACCTTC
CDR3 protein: CSGIQGDGYGYTF

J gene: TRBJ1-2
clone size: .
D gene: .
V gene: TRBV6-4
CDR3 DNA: TGTGCCAGCAGTGAAACACAGGGAGTTGGCTACACCTTC
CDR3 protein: CASSETQGVGYTF